Below, one T cell receptor (beta chain) is given with its context. Its target is unknown. The germline V gene has CDR1 SGDLS and CDR2 YYNGEE. The V and J ends lost 5 bases and 4 bases, in that order; junction bases with no gene match: 5. The CDR3 totals 13 residues. These data originate in a study of T cell therapy after organ transplantation. Measured with immunoSEQ multiplex PCR; TCRdb has only the in-frame clones, and not every one. The sample includes roughly 48,000 clones, 94% of them seen just once. General observations from the study: Nonresponders had marked pretherapy clonal expansions and little post-therapy change.

This receptor was obtained from a human patient who had received a solid organ transplant and had CMV disease. The V gene is TRBV9, the J gene TRBJ2-7; 8 nucleotides agree with TRBD1. The input for sequencing was CD8+ T cells from blood, taken before autologous CMV-specific T cell therapy. The CDR3, as DNA: TGTGCCAGCAGGGGGCAGGGGGCGTACGAGCAGTACTTC. Its protein is CASRGQGAYEQYF.